The 21 T cell receptor beta chains given below trace back to one sample, sequenced in a study of neoadjuvant nivolumab and ipilimumab in lung cancer. Produced via immunoSEQ multiplex PCR; TCRdb's table is partial and in-frame only. The data hold about 10,000 clones, with about 81% observed a single time. This material consisted of peripheral blood, taken before neoadjuvant nivolumab, alone or with ipilimumab. The source is an adult with non-small cell lung cancer.

J is TRBJ1-2 and V is TRBV7-9; D unclear. The CDR3 totals 17 residues. Trimming took off 4 bases at V and 8 bases at J, with 26 bases between the two ends. Per the germline V gene, CDR1 is SEHNR and CDR2 is FQNEAQ (reference sequence). CDR3: CASSSLRDPTQVWGYTF. In DNA form, the CDR3 reads TGTGCCAGCAGCTCACTCCGGGATCCCACCCAAGTATGGGGCTACACCTTC.

V and J are TRBV5-1 and TRBJ1-1; maybe TRBD1 (6 bases). CDR1 is SGHRS and CDR2 is YFSETQ in the germline V gene. The CDR3 loop spans 14 amino acids. Trimming took 3 bases from V and 5 from J, leaving 14 bases between them. The CDR3 loop reads CASSSQGRLTEAFF. For the CDR3, the DNA is TGCGCCAGCAGCTCTCAGGGGAGGCTTACTGAAGCTTTCTTT.

The J gene is TRBJ2-3, the V gene TRBV2, with 9 bases matching TRBD1. The V gene's germline CDR1 is SNHLY and CDR2 FYNNEI. The length of the CDR3 is 15 residues. V was pared by 3 bases and J by 4 bases, with 5 bases of the junction left unmatched. CDR3 in DNA: TGTGCCAGCAGTGATACAGGGGGCAAAGCAGATACGCAGTATTTT. Translation: CASSDTGGKADTQYF.

A single count supports this clone. This rearrangement joins TRBV19 to TRBJ1-3; tentative D call: TRBD1 (6 bases). V shed 5 bases and J shed 2 bases, with 10 bases lying between them. CDR1 is LNHDA and CDR2 is SQIVND in the germline V gene (reference sequence). There are 14 residues in the CDR3. CDR3 nucleotides: TGTGCCAGTAGTCGCGCAGGGGCTGGAAACACCATATATTTT. Its translation is CASSRAGAGNTIYF.

The chain couples TRBV9 to TRBJ2-1, with 11 bases fitting TRBD2. Germline V gives CDR1 SGDLS, CDR2 YYNGEE. This CDR3 region has 16 residues. V shed 4 bases and J 7 bases; nucleotides not matched to a gene: 10. CDR3 residues: CASSPQTSGRGNEQFF. The CDR3 DNA sequence: TGTGCCAGCAGCCCCCAAACTAGCGGGAGAGGGAATGAGCAGTTCTTC.

This chain uses TRBV5-4 with TRBJ1-1; perhaps TRBD1 as D (6 bases). The CDR3 is 14 residues long. The germline V gene has CDR1 SGHNT and CDR2 YYREEE (reference sequence). The V and J ends lost 5 bases and 7 bases respectively, with 18 bases between them. The CDR3 DNA reads TGTGCCAGCAGGCCCCCAGGGGTATGGGGTGAAGCTTTCTTT. Its translation: CASRPPGVWGEAFF.

This clone was recorded a few times. This sequence joins TRBV7-9 and TRBJ1-1; a weak D match, TRBD1 (5 bases). Germline CDR1 reads SEHNR; CDR2 reads FQNEAQ (reference sequence). Trimming stripped 4 bases from V and 8 bases from J, with 14 bases between. The CDR3 length is 13 residues. CDR3: CASSSTGYAEAFF. In nucleotides, the CDR3 is TGTGCCAGCAGCTCTACAGGATATGCCGAAGCTTTCTTT.

The chain carries TRBV2 and TRBJ2-7; 15 bases fit TRBD2. CDR3 size: 14 residues. With V trimmed by 5 bases and J by 6 bases, 2 bases remained unmatched. Per the germline V gene, CDR1 is SNHLY and CDR2 is FYNNEI. The CDR3 spells CASSKGLAGGEQYF. The CDR3 DNA is TGTGCCAGCAGTAAGGGACTAGCGGGGGGCGAGCAGTACTTC.

V gene TRBV15 combines with J gene TRBJ2-3; 9 positions match TRBD2. The CDR3 sequence is 16 residues long. The germline V gene has CDR1 LNHNV and CDR2 YYDKDF (reference sequence). V lost 8 bases and J lost 2; bases outside the gene matches: 11. The CDR3 loop reads CATLSLASGITDTQYF. The CDR3 DNA is TGTGCCACCCTCAGCCTTGCTAGCGGGATCACAGATACGCAGTATTTT.

The chain carries TRBV5-1 and TRBJ2-2; D gene ambiguous. From germline, CDR1 is SGHRS and CDR2 YFSETQ. The CDR3 covers 16 residues. V shed 1 base and J shed 2 bases, with 12 bases lying between them. The CDR3 nucleotides read TGCGCCAGCAGCTTGCAAGGGCCTCCTAACACCGGGGAGCTGTTTTTT. Its protein product is CASSLQGPPNTGELFF.

This sequence joins TRBV27 and TRBJ2-1; 14 bases match TRBD2. The J segment lost 10 bases and the V segment lost 4 bases, leaving 6 bases of the junction unmatched. CDR1 and CDR2 (germline): MNHEY, SMNVEV (reference sequence). The CDR3 totals 15 residues. The CDR3 DNA reads TGTGCCAGCAGTTGGGGACTAGCGGGGGCCTCAGAGCAGTTCTTC. It codes for CASSWGLAGASEQFF.

The chain joins TRBV7-2 to TRBJ2-7; 9 nucleotides match TRBD2. V was pared by 3 bases and J by 4 bases, with 10 bases of the junction left unmatched. This CDR3 contains 16 residues. Per the germline V gene, CDR1 is SGHTA and CDR2 is FQGNSA. This CDR3 reads CASSFVSGRRSYEQYF. Written as DNA, the CDR3 is TGTGCCAGCAGCTTCGTTAGCGGGAGAAGGTCATACGAGCAGTACTTC.

This sequence joins TRBV28 and TRBJ2-5, with 9 bases identical to TRBD1. CDR1 is MDHEN and CDR2 is SYDVKM in the germline V gene. The CDR3 length is 14 residues. After removal of 10 bases from V and 5 bases from J, the junction contained 11 bases not matched to a gene. CDR3 bases: TGTGCCACTACCTTGACAGGGGGTATGGAGACCCAGTACTTC. Its translation: CATTLTGGMETQYF.

The genes are TRBV6-1 and TRBJ1-2, with D possibly matching TRBD1 (5 bases). Trimming took off 1 base at V and 4 bases at J, with 10 bases between the two ends. CDR1 MNHNS and CDR2 SASEGT come from the germline V gene. The CDR3 has 14 amino acids. The CDR3 DNA is TGTGCCAGCAGTGAAGAGGGGAGAACCTATGGCTACACCTTC. Translating gives CASSEEGRTYGYTF.

The CDR3 spells CASSSEGQGAGGYTF. For the CDR3, the DNA is TGTGCCAGCAGTTCAGAAGGACAGGGGGCGGGTGGCTACACCTTC. The chain couples TRBV28 to TRBJ1-2; 11 bases are a match to TRBD1. Germline lookup yields CDR1 MDHEN and CDR2 SYDVKM. This CDR3 spans 15 amino acids. With 4 bases clipped from V and 7 bases from J, the junction kept 8 bases outside the gene matches.

The chain links TRBV11-2 to TRBJ1-5; D not certain. Deletions cut 4 bases from V and 2 bases from J, with 12 bases between. Germline-derived CDR1 and CDR2 are SGHAT and FQNNGV. The CDR3 length is 15 residues. The CDR3 loop is CASSSTGVGNQPQHF. CDR3 in DNA: TGTGCCAGCAGCTCGACGGGAGTGGGCAATCAGCCCCAGCATTTT.

This chain uses TRBV7-2 with TRBJ1-2; no firm D call. The V gene lost 5 bases and the J gene lost 7 bases, with 23 bases spanning the gap. The germline V gene encodes CDR1 SGHTA and CDR2 FQGNSA. The CDR3 runs to 16 residues. The CDR3 DNA is TGTGCCAGCAGCCAACCCTTCAGCCAACACCGGGGTGGCTACACCTTC. It encodes CASSQPFSQHRGGYTF.

The rearrangement links TRBV11-2 to TRBJ1-5, with 10 bases identical to TRBD1. CDR3 length: 18 amino acids. The V gene's germline CDR1 is SGHAT and CDR2 FQNNGV. J lost 7 bases, V lost 5 bases, and 17 bases had no gene match. The CDR3 loop is CASSPRPPGQGTLQPQHF. Here the CDR3 DNA reads TGTGCCAGCAGCCCCCGACCCCCGGGACAGGGGACACTCCAGCCCCAGCATTTT.

This chain links TRBV4-2 with TRBJ2-1; D unclear. The germline V gene has CDR1 LGHNA and CDR2 YNFKEQ. Trimming took 9 bases from V and 0 from J, leaving 9 bases between them. The CDR3 contains 13 residues. This CDR3 reads CARSCPSYNEQFF. The CDR3 DNA follows: TGTGCCAGAAGCTGCCCCTCCTACAATGAGCAGTTCTTC.

The gene calls are TRBV10-3 and TRBJ2-6, with 8 bases lining up with TRBD1. CDR1 is ENHRY and CDR2 is SYGVKD in the germline V gene. The CDR3 covers 15 residues. The ends lost 11 bases at V and 2 bases at J; junction bases unmatched: 8. As DNA, the CDR3 is TGTGCCGTAGGGGCAGGGGGCACTGGGGCCAACGTCCTGACTTTC. This encodes CAVGAGGTGANVLTF.

The chain links TRBV5-1 to TRBJ2-2; D may match TRBD1 or TRBD2 (5 bases each). The CDR3 sequence is 18 residues long. Trimming left V 7 bases short and J 7 bases short, with 29 bases between. In germline, CDR1 is SGHRS, CDR2 YFSETQ. The CDR3 loop is CASAGTPPGPQGGGELFF. CDR3 coding DNA: TGCGCCAGCGCGGGCACCCCGCCGGGACCCCAAGGAGGCGGGGAGCTGTTTTTT.